This TCR beta chain was captured in a study of cytomegalovirus exposure and HLA in healthy donors. The CDR3 has 15 amino acids. The V gene's germline CDR1 is SNHLY and CDR2 FYNNEI. V lost 8 bases and J lost 1; bases outside the gene matches: 9. Findings and limits, study-wide: TCR beta V segments were, for the most part, productive about 87% or about 30% of the time in an earlier analysis. There were 150 or so TCR beta chains listed as cytomegalovirus-associated. In the analysis, some V segments, TRBV6-2 and TRBV6-3 included, were excluded as indistinguishable.

Primers included in the PCR were 60 Vbeta and 13 Jbeta primers. Clones were read by immunoSEQ multiplex PCR, and TCRdb kept only the in-frame ones, dropping some. The repertoire holds 150,000 to 200,000 clones, with about 76% as singletons. Worth noting for this clone: Antigen unknown.

The chain combines TRBV2 with TRBJ2-5, with 8 bases matching TRBD2. This clonotype was sampled from a female donor in good health and CMV-seronegative. Material for sequencing was PBMCs. In DNA form, the CDR3 reads TGTGCCAGCGCTGCCTTCGGGACTAGCCAAGAGACCCAGTACTTC. It translates to CASAAFGTSQETQYF.